One sample yielded the 22 T cell receptor beta chains listed below, sequenced in a study of PD-1 blockade in classical Hodgkin lymphoma. The data were produced by immunoSEQ multiplex PCR, yet TCRdb's version contains in-frame clones alone and is incomplete. The sample has about 16,000 clones; about 65% are singletons. Time point: cycle 4 day 1 (C4D1), after five to seven weeks of nivolumab. Each of the patients experienced relapse following autologous stem cell transplantation, and their brentuximab vedotin exposure differed. Source: peripheral blood mononuclear cells (PBMCs), taken before the fourth cycle of nivolumab. All receptors derive from a human donor with classical Hodgkin lymphoma.

A remark on this clone: Only one base separates this from a far larger clonotype, so it likely reflects a read error. This chain links TRBV11-2 with TRBJ2-1; TRBD1 matches at 7 bases. The V segment lost 4 bases and the J segment 6 bases; nucleotides outside the gene matches: 3. Germline V gene sequence: CDR1 SGHAT, CDR2 FQNNGV. This CDR3 has 13 amino acids. The CDR3 protein is CASSWGTVNEQFF. In nucleotides, the CDR3 is TGTGCCAGCAGCTGGGGGACAGTCAATGAGCAGTTCTTC.

The rearrangement links TRBV2 to TRBJ2-2; no firm D call. The germline V gene has CDR1 SNHLY and CDR2 FYNNEI. This CDR3 has 15 residues. Trimming stripped 0 bases from V and 0 bases from J, with 5 bases between. The DNA of the CDR3 is TGTGCCAGCAGTGAAGCATCAACGAACACCGGGGAGCTGTTTTTT. Protein sequence: CASSEASTNTGELFF.

The CDR3 nucleotides read TGTGCCAGCAGCACCAACAGGGGCGGCAATCAGCCCCAGCATTTT. Translated, it gives CASSTNRGGNQPQHF. The J gene is TRBJ1-5, the V gene TRBV6-6, with 7 positions matching TRBD1. Germline V gene data show CDR1 as MNHNY and CDR2 as SVGAGI (reference sequence). This CDR3 comprises 15 residues. Trimming at V came to 6 bases and at J to 2 bases, leaving 7 bases not matched to a gene.

Only a few counts were recorded for this clone. The chain carries TRBV4-2 and TRBJ2-7; D is unresolved. The CDR3 extends over 14 amino acids. Trimming left V 1 base short and J 4 bases short, with 11 bases between. The germline V gene encodes CDR1 LGHNA and CDR2 YNFKEQ. For the CDR3, the DNA is TGTGCCAGCAGCCAAGCCGGGTTCGGGTACGAGCAGTACTTC. Its translation is CASSQAGFGYEQYF.

This sequence joins TRBV5-4 and TRBJ2-3; D is unclear. The CDR3 is 14 amino acids. CDR1 is SGHNT and CDR2 is YYREEE in the germline V gene (reference sequence). The ends were cut back, 1 base at V and 1 base at J, with 7 bases in the middle. The CDR3: CASSLQRRTDTQYF. The CDR3 bases are TGTGCCAGCAGCTTGCAGCGCCGCACAGATACGCAGTATTTT.

This chain connects TRBV7-9 to TRBJ1-3, with D possibly TRBD1 on 6 matching bases. Trimming stripped 4 bases from V and 0 bases from J, with 10 bases between. Germline V gene sequence: CDR1 SEHNR, CDR2 FQNEAQ (reference sequence). The CDR3 is 15 residues long. CDR3 amino acids: CASSSRTDSGNTIYF. The CDR3, as DNA: TGTGCCAGCAGCTCTCGGACAGACTCTGGAAACACCATATATTTT.

This rearrangement joins TRBV19 to TRBJ2-5; tentatively, D is TRBD2 (6 bases). V lost 1 base and J lost 5, with 11 bases in between. The CDR3 extends over 14 amino acids. Germline loops: CDR1 LNHDA, CDR2 SQIVND (reference sequence). The CDR3 coding sequence is TGTGCCAGTAGTATAGTGAGTGGAGGGGAGACCCAGTACTTC. This codes for CASSIVSGGETQYF.

The chain has TRBV11-2 and TRBJ2-1; TRBD2 agrees at 10 bases. CDR1 SGHAT and CDR2 FQNNGV come from the germline V gene. The trim removed 6 bases at V and 1 base at J, leaving 3 bases unmatched. The CDR3 sequence is 15 residues long. The CDR3: CASSELAGSYNEQFF. The CDR3 coding sequence is TGTGCCAGCAGTGAACTAGCGGGGTCCTACAATGAGCAGTTCTTC.

This clone has a single count. This rearrangement joins TRBV7-9 to TRBJ2-5; TRBD2 aligns across 8 bases. This CDR3 contains 16 residues. V was clipped by 2 bases and J by 5 bases; unmatched bases: 10. Germline V CDR1 and CDR2: SEHNR, FQNEAQ (reference sequence). The CDR3 nucleotides are TGTGCCAGCAGCTTAACTACGGGAGGGCCGGGGGAGACCCAGTACTTC. It yields the protein CASSLTTGGPGETQYF.

This chain connects TRBV28 to TRBJ1-2; 12 positions match TRBD1. Germline assignment: CDR1 MDHEN and CDR2 SYDVKM. CDR3 length: 15 residues. With 4 bases clipped from V and 7 bases from J, the junction kept 7 bases outside the gene matches. The CDR3 protein is CASSWGQGARVGYTF. DNA for the CDR3: TGTGCCAGCAGTTGGGGACAGGGGGCGAGAGTTGGCTACACCTTC.

This clone showed up just a few times. The chain employs TRBV29-1 and TRBJ2-2; the D gene is possibly TRBD1 (5 bases). CDR1 and CDR2 from the germline V gene are SQVTM and ANQGSEA. The CDR3 is made up of 15 amino acids. Trimming took off 1 base at V and 6 bases at J, with 15 bases between the two ends. CDR3 in DNA: TGCAGCGTTGAAGGCTGGGCGTCAGGGCCCGGGGAGCTGTTTTTT. As protein: CSVEGWASGPGELFF.

The CDR3 bases are TGCGCCAGCAGCCAGAGGACAGGGGCGGGGGAGACCCAGTACTTC. Its translation: CASSQRTGAGETQYF. The genes are TRBV4-1 and TRBJ2-5; TRBD1 matches at 9 bases. Per the germline V gene, CDR1 is MGHRA and CDR2 is YSYEKL. V shed 3 bases and J 5 bases; nucleotides not matched to a gene: 7. This CDR3 has 15 amino acids.

The genes are TRBV5-1 and TRBJ2-7; possible D gene TRBD2, 6 bases. Per germline, CDR1 SGHRS and CDR2 YFSETQ. With 4 bases removed from V and 3 bases from J, the gap between germline ends came to 17 bases. The CDR3 totals 15 residues. CDR3 bases: TGCGCCAGCAGCAGTAGCGGTCTTCGGCTCTACGAGCAGTACTTC. Its translation is CASSSSGLRLYEQYF.

The chain couples TRBV6-6 to TRBJ1-2; perhaps TRBD1 as D (5 bases). In germline, CDR1 is MNHNY, CDR2 SVGAGI (reference sequence). The CDR3 length is 14 residues. Trimming stripped 2 bases from V and 3 bases from J, with 10 bases between. The CDR3 is CASSYTGLDYGYTF. The CDR3 DNA reads as TGTGCCAGCAGTTACACGGGGCTTGACTATGGCTACACCTTC.

Notes on this clone: Relative to the germline gene, one junction end is altered; a read error may explain this. The V gene is TRBV5-1, the J gene TRBJ2-5; D is ambiguous. CDR1 is SGHRS, CDR2 YFSETQ, per germline. CDR3 size: 12 residues. The CDR3 protein is CASSFNGETQYF. DNA of the CDR3: TGTGCCAGCAGCTTTAACGGGGAGACCCAGTACTTC.

This clone was detected once. The chain employs TRBV21-1 and TRBJ2-4; the tabulated D call, TRBD2, remains unverified against the DNA. TRBV21-1 corresponds to a pseudogene. The CDR3 loop spans 18 amino acids. CDR3 region: CASSVRLAGVSDRNIQYF. The CDR3 DNA follows: TGTGCCAGCAGCGTACGACTAGCGGGAGTCTCCGACAGAAACATTCAGTACTTC.

This chain joins TRBV27 and TRBJ2-1; 12 positions match TRBD2. In germline, CDR1 is MNHEY, CDR2 SMNVEV (reference sequence). This CDR3 is built from 16 residues. With V trimmed by 9 bases and J by 6 bases, 12 bases remained unmatched. The CDR3 here is CASMWLAGGPGNEQFF. The CDR3 DNA follows: TGTGCCAGTATGTGGCTAGCGGGAGGGCCTGGCAATGAGCAGTTCTTC.

For this clone: Other DNA sequences within the sample encode an identical CDR3. This chain's CDR3 is CASSDSTDTQYF. In DNA form, the CDR3 reads TGTGCCAGCAGCGATAGCACAGATACGCAGTATTTT. The V call is TRBV5-4, the J call TRBJ2-3; no definite D call. V lost 4 bases to trimming and J lost 0 bases, with 3 bases between them. The CDR3 sequence is 12 residues long. From germline, CDR1 is SGHNT and CDR2 YYREEE (reference sequence).

This clone has a single count. A read error may produce the germline difference seen at one junction end. V is TRBV5-8 and J is TRBJ2-2; possible D gene TRBD2, 5 bases. The CDR3 covers 20 residues. Germline V gene data show CDR1 as SGHTS and CDR2 as YDEGEE. The CDR3 loop is CASRYDFPGENSRRRRGAVF. The CDR3 DNA follows: TGTGCCAGCAGATACGACTTCCCGGGCGAGAATTCACGGCGTCGACGGGGAGCTGTTTTT.

V gene TRBV6-5 combines with J gene TRBJ1-2, with D possibly TRBD1 on 6 matching bases. Looked up from germline, CDR1 is MNHEY and CDR2 is SVGAGI. The V gene lost 8 bases and the J gene lost 7 bases, with 20 bases spanning the gap. The CDR3 is 14 amino acids. CDR3 loop: CASPPLGGAGGYTF. The CDR3 nucleotides read TGTGCCAGCCCCCCTCTTGGGGGGGCGGGTGGCTACACCTTC.

This rearrangement joins TRBV6-4 to TRBJ2-3, with TRBD2 identical over 12 bases. Germline CDR1 and CDR2: MRHNA and SNTAGT. The ends lost 4 bases at V and 0 bases at J; junction bases unmatched: 2. The CDR3 covers 16 residues. In DNA form, the CDR3 reads TGTGCCAGCAGTGGCCTAGCGGGAGGGAGCACAGATACGCAGTATTTT. Translating it yields CASSGLAGGSTDTQYF.

This clone has a single count. V and J are TRBV18 and TRBJ1-1; D might be TRBD1 (6 bases). Germline CDR1 reads KGHSH; CDR2 reads LQKENI. The CDR3 totals 15 residues. V shed 4 bases and J shed 11 bases, with 23 bases lying between them. CDR3 loop: CASSLKPGAPIGAFF. CDR3 sequence (DNA): TGTGCCAGCTCACTAAAACCAGGGGCCCCTATTGGGGCTTTCTTT.